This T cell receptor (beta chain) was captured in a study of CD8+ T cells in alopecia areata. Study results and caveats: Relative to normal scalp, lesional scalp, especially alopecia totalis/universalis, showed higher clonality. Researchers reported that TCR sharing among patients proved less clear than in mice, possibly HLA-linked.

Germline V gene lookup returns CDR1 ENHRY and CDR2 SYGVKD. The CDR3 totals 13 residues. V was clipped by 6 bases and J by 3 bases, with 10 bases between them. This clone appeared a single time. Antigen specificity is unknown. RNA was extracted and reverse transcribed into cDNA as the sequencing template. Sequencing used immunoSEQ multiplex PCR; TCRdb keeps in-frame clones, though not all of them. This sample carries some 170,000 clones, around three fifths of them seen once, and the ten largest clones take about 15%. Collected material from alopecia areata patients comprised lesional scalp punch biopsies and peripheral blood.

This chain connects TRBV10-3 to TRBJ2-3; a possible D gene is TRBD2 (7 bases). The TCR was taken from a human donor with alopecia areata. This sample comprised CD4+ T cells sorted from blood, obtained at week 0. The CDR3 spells CAIRGGATDTQYF. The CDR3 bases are TGTGCCATCAGAGGGGGGGCAACAGATACGCAGTATTTT.